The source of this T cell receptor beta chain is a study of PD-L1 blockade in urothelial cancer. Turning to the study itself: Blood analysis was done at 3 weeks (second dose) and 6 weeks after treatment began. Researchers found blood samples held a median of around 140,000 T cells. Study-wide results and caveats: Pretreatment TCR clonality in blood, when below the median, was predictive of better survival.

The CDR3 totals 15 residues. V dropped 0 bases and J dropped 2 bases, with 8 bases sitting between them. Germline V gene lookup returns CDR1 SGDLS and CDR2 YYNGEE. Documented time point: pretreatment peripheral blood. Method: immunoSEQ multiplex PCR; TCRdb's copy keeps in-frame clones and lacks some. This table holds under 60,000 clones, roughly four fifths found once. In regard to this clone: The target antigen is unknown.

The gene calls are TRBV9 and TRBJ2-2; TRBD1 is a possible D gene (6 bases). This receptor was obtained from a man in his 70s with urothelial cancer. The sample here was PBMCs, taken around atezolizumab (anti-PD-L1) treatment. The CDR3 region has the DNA TGTGCCAGCAGCGTAGCAGGGGTCAACACCGGGGAGCTGTTTTTT. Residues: CASSVAGVNTGELFF. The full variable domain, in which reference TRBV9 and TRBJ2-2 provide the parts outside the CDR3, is DSGVTQTPKHLITATGQRVTLRCSPRSGDLSVYWYQQSLDQGLQFLIQYYNGEERAKGNILERFSAQQFPDLHSELNLSSLELGDSALYFCASSVAGVNTGELFFGEGSRLTVL.